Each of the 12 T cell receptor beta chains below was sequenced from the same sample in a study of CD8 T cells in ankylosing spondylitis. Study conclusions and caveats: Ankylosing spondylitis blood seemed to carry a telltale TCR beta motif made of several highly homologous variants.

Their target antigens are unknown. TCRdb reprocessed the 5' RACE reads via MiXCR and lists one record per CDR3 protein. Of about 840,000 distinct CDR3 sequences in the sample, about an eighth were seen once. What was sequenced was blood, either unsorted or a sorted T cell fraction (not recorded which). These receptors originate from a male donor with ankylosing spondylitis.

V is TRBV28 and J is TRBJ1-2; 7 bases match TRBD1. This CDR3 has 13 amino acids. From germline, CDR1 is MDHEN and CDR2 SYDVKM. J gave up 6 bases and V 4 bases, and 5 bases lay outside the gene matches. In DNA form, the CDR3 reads TGTGCCAGCAGTTGGGGACAGATAGATGGCTACACCTTC. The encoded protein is CASSWGQIDGYTF.

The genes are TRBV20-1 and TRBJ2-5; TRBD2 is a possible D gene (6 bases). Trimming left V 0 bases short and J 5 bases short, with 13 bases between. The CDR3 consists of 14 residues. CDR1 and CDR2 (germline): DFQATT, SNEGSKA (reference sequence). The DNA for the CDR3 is TGCAGTGCTAGAGACGGGACTGCTGGGGAGACCCAGTACTTC. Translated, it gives CSARDGTAGETQYF.

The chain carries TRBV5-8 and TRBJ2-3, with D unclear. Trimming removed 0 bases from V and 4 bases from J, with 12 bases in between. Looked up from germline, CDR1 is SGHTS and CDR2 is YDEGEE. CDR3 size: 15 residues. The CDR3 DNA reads TGTGCCAGCAGCTTGGCAATGTTCAGCTCAGATACGCAGTATTTT. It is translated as CASSLAMFSSDTQYF.

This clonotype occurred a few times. DNA for the CDR3: TGCGCCAGCAGCCTCTCCGGGACTGGCTCAGGCGAGCAGTACTTC. Its protein product is CASSLSGTGSGEQYF. The chain links TRBV5-1 to TRBJ2-7, with D possibly matching TRBD2 (6 bases). The CDR3 loop spans 15 amino acids. Looked up from germline, CDR1 is SGHRS and CDR2 is YFSETQ. The germline V and J ends were trimmed by 4 bases and 6 bases, with 20 bases remaining between them.

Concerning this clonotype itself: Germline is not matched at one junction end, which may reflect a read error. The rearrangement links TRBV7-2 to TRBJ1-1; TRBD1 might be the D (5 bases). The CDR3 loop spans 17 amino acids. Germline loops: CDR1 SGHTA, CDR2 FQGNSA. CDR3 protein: CARSLVPGGVMGTEAFF. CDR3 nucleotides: TGTGCCAGAAGCTTAGTTCCAGGAGGGGTAATGGGCACTGAAGCTTTCTTT.

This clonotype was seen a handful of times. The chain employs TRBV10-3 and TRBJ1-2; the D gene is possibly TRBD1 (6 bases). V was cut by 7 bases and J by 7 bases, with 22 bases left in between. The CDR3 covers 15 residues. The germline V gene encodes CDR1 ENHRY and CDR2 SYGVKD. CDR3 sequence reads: CAINKREGDPGGYTF. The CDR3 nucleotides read TGTGCCATCAACAAAAGGGAGGGGGATCCGGGTGGCTACACCTTC.

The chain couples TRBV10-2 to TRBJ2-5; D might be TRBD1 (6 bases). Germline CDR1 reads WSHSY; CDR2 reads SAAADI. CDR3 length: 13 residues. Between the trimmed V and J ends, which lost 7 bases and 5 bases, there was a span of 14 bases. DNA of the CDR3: TGCGCCAGCACCAAAATTAGGGGGGAGACCCAGTACTTC. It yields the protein CASTKIRGETQYF.

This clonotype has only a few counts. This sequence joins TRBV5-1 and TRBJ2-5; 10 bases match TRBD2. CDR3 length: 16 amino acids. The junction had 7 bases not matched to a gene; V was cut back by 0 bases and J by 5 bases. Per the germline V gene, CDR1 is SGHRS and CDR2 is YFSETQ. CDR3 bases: TGCGCCAGCAGCTTGGGGGCTCTAGCGGGAGTGGAGACCCAGTACTTC. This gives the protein CASSLGALAGVETQYF.

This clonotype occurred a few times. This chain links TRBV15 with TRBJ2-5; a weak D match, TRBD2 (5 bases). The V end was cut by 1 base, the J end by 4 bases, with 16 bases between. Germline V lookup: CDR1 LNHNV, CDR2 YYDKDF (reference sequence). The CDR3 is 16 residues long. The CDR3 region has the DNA TGTGCCACCAGCAGAGGATCCCAGAGGGTAGGAGAGACCCAGTACTTC. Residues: CATSRGSQRVGETQYF.

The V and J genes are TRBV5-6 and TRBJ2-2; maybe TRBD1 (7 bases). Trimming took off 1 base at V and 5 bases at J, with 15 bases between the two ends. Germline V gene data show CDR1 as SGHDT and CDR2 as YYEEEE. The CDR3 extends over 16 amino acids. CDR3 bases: TGTGCCAGCAGCTTGAGGGCGGGACAGTCGACCGGGGAGCTGTTTTTT. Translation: CASSLRAGQSTGELFF. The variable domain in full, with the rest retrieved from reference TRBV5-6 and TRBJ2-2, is DAGVTQSPTHLIKTRGQQVTLRCSPKSGHDTVSWYQQALGQGPQFIFQYYEEEERQRGNFPDRFSGHQFPNYSSELNVNALLLGDSALYLCASSLRAGQSTGELFFGEGSRLTVL.

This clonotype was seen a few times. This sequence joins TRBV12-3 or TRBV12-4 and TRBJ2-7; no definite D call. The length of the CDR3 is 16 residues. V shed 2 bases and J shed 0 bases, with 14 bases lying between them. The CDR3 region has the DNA TGTGCCAGCAGTTTAATCCGGGCCCCGAGCTCCTACGAGCAGTACTTC. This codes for CASSLIRAPSSYEQYF.

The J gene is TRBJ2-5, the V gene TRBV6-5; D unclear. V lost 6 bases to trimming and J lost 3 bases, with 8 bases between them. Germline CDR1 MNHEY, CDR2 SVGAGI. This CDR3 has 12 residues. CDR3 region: CASSQVKETQYF. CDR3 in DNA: TGTGCCAGCAGCCAGGTAAAAGAGACCCAGTACTTC.